A single sample is the source of the 25 T cell receptor beta chains below, sequenced in a study of T cell responses to AZD1222 COVID-19 vaccine. Repertoires were generated with immunoSEQ multiplex PCR, while TCRdb's copy carries only in-frame clones and drops some. The sample lists approximately 140,000 clones; almost 90% were seen once. The source material was peripheral blood, sampled 28 days after the second AZD1222 dose. These receptors were obtained from an adult who received the AZD1222 COVID-19 vaccine.

V usage is TRBV13 and J usage is TRBJ2-1; 8 bases map to TRBD2. The CDR3 has 16 residues. The germline gives CDR1 PRHDT, CDR2 FYEKMQ (reference sequence). Trimming took 6 bases from V and 8 from J; bases not matched to a gene: 15. CDR3 nucleotides: TGTGCCAGCAGTTCGGGTATGGCGGGAGGATCCTATGAGCAGTTCTTC. Translating it yields CASSSGMAGGSYEQFF.

The chain carries TRBV4-3 and TRBJ2-3; 16 nucleotides match TRBD2. In germline, CDR1 is LGHNA, CDR2 YSLEER. CDR3 length: 17 residues. J was trimmed by 10 bases and V by 1 base; bases with no gene match: 8. CDR3 nucleotides: TGCGCCAGCAGCCAAGTGGGGGGGACTAGCGGGAGGGCCGCGCAGTATTTT. The encoded protein is CASSQVGGTSGRAAQYF.

This chain connects TRBV19 to TRBJ1-2; perhaps TRBD1 as D (5 bases). This CDR3 is built from 14 residues. CDR1 is LNHDA, CDR2 SQIVND, per germline (reference sequence). V lost 3 bases, J lost 5 bases, and 13 bases lay in between. The CDR3 loop reads CASSIGGVDYGYTF. CDR3 nucleotide sequence: TGTGCCAGTAGTATCGGAGGGGTGGATTATGGCTACACCTTC.

This chain joins TRBV28 and TRBJ2-7; 7 bases map to TRBD2. This CDR3 contains 16 residues. The germline gives CDR1 MDHEN, CDR2 SYDVKM. J gave up 2 bases and V 5 bases, and 12 bases lay outside the gene matches. The CDR3 DNA reads TGTGCCAGCAGTCCTTATAGCGGGTACCCCGCCTACGAGCAGTACTTC. Its translation is CASSPYSGYPAYEQYF.

V and J are TRBV3-1 (or the pseudogene TRBV3-2) and TRBJ2-1; D possibly uses TRBD1 or TRBD2 (5 bases each). Per the germline V gene, CDR1 is LGHDT and CDR2 is YNNKEL (reference sequence). This CDR3 has 17 residues. Trimming pared 4 bases from V and 0 bases from J, leaving 16 bases between. CDR3 in amino acids: CASSPTRGLSSYNEQFF. The DNA for the CDR3 is TGTGCCAGCAGCCCAACTCGGGGCTTGAGCTCCTACAATGAGCAGTTCTTC.

Here the CDR3 reads CASSYRSGTGQLFF. In nucleotides, the CDR3 is TGTGCCAGCAGTTATAGGTCAGGCACGGGACAACTGTTTTTT. This chain joins TRBV6-6 and TRBJ1-4; weak D call: TRBD1 (5 bases). Germline CDR1 reads MNHNY; CDR2 reads SVGAGI (reference sequence). Trimming took off 3 bases at V and 12 bases at J, with 17 bases between the two ends. This CDR3 region has 14 residues.

The chain combines TRBV10-2 with TRBJ2-4; D perhaps matches TRBD1 (6 bases). This CDR3 has 16 amino acids. The germline CDR1 and CDR2 sequences are WSHSY and SAAADI. V lost 3 bases, J lost 4 bases, and 16 bases lay in between. DNA for the CDR3: TGCGCCAGCAGTGATCAGGGGAGTACCCGAAAAAACATTCAGTACTTC. Its protein is CASSDQGSTRKNIQYF.

This chain's CDR3 is CASSKGLAEAFF. The DNA for the CDR3 is TGTGCCAGTAGTAAAGGGTTGGCTGAAGCTTTCTTT. The V gene is TRBV19, the J gene TRBJ1-1; D is unresolved. Germline values: CDR1 LNHDA, CDR2 SQIVND (reference sequence). V was trimmed by 4 bases and J by 6 bases, leaving 9 bases between them. The CDR3 runs 12 residues.

This clone was found once. The chain has TRBV2 and TRBJ1-3; D is possibly TRBD1 (6 bases). CDR3 size: 13 residues. The germline CDR1 and CDR2 sequences are SNHLY and FYNNEI. V gave up 8 bases and J gave up 0 bases, with 8 bases separating them. Written as DNA, the CDR3 is TGTGCCAGCGGACAGACCTCTGGAAACACCATATATTTT. Amino acid sequence: CASGQTSGNTIYF.

V is TRBV28 and J is TRBJ2-1; TRBD2 matches 13 bases. Germline-derived CDR1 and CDR2 are MDHEN and SYDVKM. V was pared by 6 bases and J by 5 bases, with 10 bases of the junction left unmatched. The CDR3 is 17 residues long. The CDR3 bases are TGTGCCAGCAGAAGGACTAGCGGGAGTTCCACTCACAATGAGCAGTTCTTC. This translates into CASRRTSGSSTHNEQFF.

This chain uses TRBV6-5 with TRBJ2-7; 10 bases line up with TRBD1. The CDR3 has 14 residues. Trimming cost V 6 bases and J 5 bases; bases outside gene matches: 7. Looked up from germline, CDR1 is MNHEY and CDR2 is SVGAGI. CDR3 bases: TGTGCCAGCAGACGTACCGGGACAGGGGACGAGCAGTACTTC. This sequence encodes CASRRTGTGDEQYF.

The chain combines TRBV6-1 with TRBJ2-5; 9 bases line up with TRBD1. The CDR3 runs 16 residues. Germline V gene sequence: CDR1 MNHNS, CDR2 SASEGT. V was clipped by 0 bases and J by 5 bases; unmatched bases: 7. The DNA of the CDR3 is TGTGCCAGCAGTGAAGCGCGAGGACAGGGGTCGGAGACCCAGTACTTC. Protein: CASSEARGQGSETQYF.

The gene calls are TRBV29-1 and TRBJ2-2, with 9 bases matching TRBD2. Trimming cost V 5 bases and J 6 bases; bases outside gene matches: 4. Germline loops: CDR1 SQVTM, CDR2 ANQGSEA. The CDR3 contains 13 residues. The CDR3 here is CSVTGTSPGELFF. The CDR3 nucleotides read TGCAGCGTTACCGGGACTAGCCCCGGGGAGCTGTTTTTT.

V usage is TRBV30 and J usage is TRBJ2-7; D is unclear. V dropped 1 base and J dropped 6 bases, with 13 bases sitting between them. The CDR3 extends over 13 amino acids. The germline gives CDR1 GTSNPN, CDR2 SVGIG (reference sequence). The CDR3 here is CAWSALFDLEQYF. The CDR3, as DNA: TGTGCCTGGAGTGCACTCTTCGATCTCGAGCAGTACTTC.

This chain uses TRBV3-1 (or the pseudogene TRBV3-2) with TRBJ1-3; D is possibly TRBD1 (6 bases). V shed 5 bases and J shed 0 bases, with 11 bases lying between them. CDR3 size: 15 residues. Germline CDR1 reads LGHDT; CDR2 reads YNNKEL (reference sequence). The CDR3 DNA reads TGTGCCAGCAGCTTTGGACAGCTCTCTGGAAACACCATATATTTT. Amino acids: CASSFGQLSGNTIYF.

This clone appeared a few times. The rearrangement uses TRBV7-2 and TRBJ2-3; D call uncertain. This CDR3 has 16 amino acids. V dropped 1 base and J dropped 2 bases, with 13 bases sitting between them. Germline V gene lookup returns CDR1 SGHTA and CDR2 FQGNSA. The CDR3 is CASSLGGLGHTDTQYF. CDR3 nucleotides: TGTGCCAGCAGCTTAGGTGGGCTAGGGCACACAGATACGCAGTATTTT.

The chain recombines TRBV6-5 with TRBJ1-5, with a possible D match to TRBD1 (6 bases). Germline CDR1 is MNHEY and CDR2 is SVGAGI. Trimming removed 9 bases at V and 4 bases at J, with 13 bases between. The length of the CDR3 is 13 residues. The CDR3 is CASNGGANQPQHF. For the CDR3, the DNA is TGTGCCAGTAACGGGGGGGCAAATCAGCCCCAGCATTTT.

The chain recombines TRBV29-1 with TRBJ1-1; 8 nucleotides align to TRBD1. The CDR3 totals 12 residues. The trim removed 5 bases at V and 4 bases at J, leaving 3 bases unmatched. Germline CDR1 SQVTM, CDR2 ANQGSEA. CDR3 in DNA: TGCAGCGTTACAGGGGGAAGCACTGAAGCTTTCTTT. Its protein product is CSVTGGSTEAFF.

The chain links TRBV15 to TRBJ1-4, with D uncertain. Looked up from germline, CDR1 is LNHNV and CDR2 is YYDKDF (reference sequence). The CDR3 is 15 amino acids. The V and J ends lost 5 bases and 2 bases respectively, with 12 bases between them. CDR3 DNA sequence: TGTGCCACCAGCCATAGCGGCGGGACTAATGAAAAACTGTTTTTT. Protein: CATSHSGGTNEKLFF.

V is TRBV2 and J is TRBJ2-7; 10 bases map to TRBD1. The germline CDR1 and CDR2 sequences are SNHLY and FYNNEI. The CDR3 runs to 15 residues. V trimming: 5 bases; J trimming: 5 bases; junction bases outside the gene matches: 9. The CDR3 DNA is TGTGCCAGCAGTTCCAGTAGGGACAGGGGCCACGAGCAGTACTTC. Protein: CASSSSRDRGHEQYF. Full variable domain (remainder filled in from reference TRBV2 and TRBJ2-7): EPEVTQTPSHQVTQMGQEVILRCVPISNHLYFYWYRQILGQKVEFLVSFYNNEISEKSEIFDDQFSVERPDGSNFTLKIRSTKLEDSAMYFCASSSSRDRGHEQYFGPGTRLTVT.

The J gene is TRBJ2-6, the V gene TRBV29-1; 7 bases fit TRBD1. V lost 3 bases to trimming and J lost 4 bases; unmatched junction nucleotides: 6. Germline-derived CDR1 and CDR2 are SQVTM and ANQGSEA. This CDR3 has 15 residues. This CDR3 reads CSVETGLRGANVLTF. CDR3 DNA: TGCAGCGTTGAGACAGGGTTGAGAGGGGCCAACGTCCTGACTTTC. Full variable domain (remainder filled in from reference TRBV29-1 and TRBJ2-6): SAVISQKPSRDICQRGTSLTIQCQVDSQVTMMFWYRQQPGQSLTLIATANQGSEATYESGFVIDKFPISRPNLTFSTLTVSNMSPEDSSIYLCSVETGLRGANVLTFGAGSRLTVL.

The rearrangement joins TRBV24-1 to TRBJ2-1; 9 bases line up with TRBD2. Trimming at V came to 7 bases and at J to 6 bases, leaving 6 bases not matched to a gene. The CDR3 contains 14 residues. From germline, CDR1 is KGHDR and CDR2 SFDVKD. The CDR3 spells CATRAGGVLNEQFF. As DNA, the CDR3 is TGTGCCACCAGGGCGGGGGGGGTTCTCAATGAGCAGTTCTTC.

The rearrangement links TRBV28 to TRBJ2-7; 9 nucleotides agree with TRBD1. This CDR3 contains 14 residues. Trimming at V came to 8 bases and at J to 6 bases, leaving 11 bases not matched to a gene. CDR1 and CDR2 from the germline V gene are MDHEN and SYDVKM. The CDR3 DNA reads as TGTGCCAGCGGCCCGGGACAGGGATCTTTCGAGCAGTACTTC. Translated: CASGPGQGSFEQYF. Filled out from reference TRBV28 and TRBJ2-7, the complete variable domain reads DVKVTQSSRYLVKRTGEKVFLECVQDMDHENMFWYRQDPGLGLRLIYFSYDVKMKEKGDIPEGYSVSREKKERFSLILESASTNQTSMYLCASGPGQGSFEQYFGPGTRLTVT.

The chain's CDR3 is CASSPQENTEAFF. The CDR3 DNA is TGTGCCAGCTCACCACAAGAGAACACTGAAGCTTTCTTT. The genes are TRBV18 and TRBJ1-1; D uncertain. This CDR3 region has 13 residues. Germline loops: CDR1 KGHSH, CDR2 LQKENI. Trimming removed 1 base at V and 1 base at J, with 4 bases between.

In this sample, this clone turned up once. The gene calls are TRBV7-2 and TRBJ1-2, with D unresolved. Per germline, CDR1 SGHTA and CDR2 FQGNSA. The germline V and J ends were trimmed by 2 bases and 1 base, with 5 bases remaining between them. CDR3 length: 13 amino acids. The CDR3 loop reads CASSLKDNYGYTF. CDR3 nucleotide sequence: TGTGCCAGCAGCTTAAAGGATAACTATGGCTACACCTTC. The full variable domain, completed using reference TRBV7-2 and TRBJ1-2, is GAGVSQSPSNKVTEKGKDVELRCDPISGHTALYWYRQSLGQGLEFLIYFQGNSAPDKSGLPSDRFSAERTGGSVSTLTIQRTQQEDSAVYLCASSLKDNYGYTFGSGTRLTVV.